This T cell receptor (beta chain) was found in a study of cytomegalovirus exposure and HLA in healthy donors. Primers for the PCR totalled 60 Vbeta and 13 Jbeta. The method was immunoSEQ multiplex PCR; TCRdb's version includes in-frame clones alone and lacks a portion of them. The table shows 85,000 to 95,000 clones, with approximately 69% occurring only once. Germline CDR1 reads SGHDT; CDR2 reads YYEEEE. J was trimmed by 3 bases and V by 2 bases; bases with no gene match: 2. There are 14 residues in the CDR3. V and J are TRBV5-6 and TRBJ1-5, with 7 bases fitting TRBD1. Sequenced input: PBMCs. This receptor was obtained from a man younger than 40 in good health and CMV-seropositive. CDR3 residues: CASSFGQANQPQHF. Here the CDR3 DNA reads TGTGCCAGCAGCTTTGGACAGGCCAATCAGCCCCAGCATTTT. Variable domain in full (rest from reference TRBV5-6 and TRBJ1-5): DAGVTQSPTHLIKTRGQQVTLRCSPKSGHDTVSWYQQALGQGPQFIFQYYEEEERQRGNFPDRFSGHQFPNYSSELNVNALLLGDSALYLCASSFGQANQPQHFGDGTRLSIL.